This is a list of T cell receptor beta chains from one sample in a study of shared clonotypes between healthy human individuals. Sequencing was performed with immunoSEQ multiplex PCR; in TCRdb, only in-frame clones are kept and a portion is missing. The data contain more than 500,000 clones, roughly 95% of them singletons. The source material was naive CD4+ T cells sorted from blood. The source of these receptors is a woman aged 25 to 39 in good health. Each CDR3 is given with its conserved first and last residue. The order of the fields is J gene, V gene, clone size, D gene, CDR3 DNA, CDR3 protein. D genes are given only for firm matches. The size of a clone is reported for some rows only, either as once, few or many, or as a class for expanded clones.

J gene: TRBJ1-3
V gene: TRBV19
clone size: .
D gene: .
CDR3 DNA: TGTGCCAGTAGTATTCGTGGATGGGGTGCTAACTCCTCTGGAAACACCATATATTTT
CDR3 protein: CASSIRGWGANSSGNTIYF

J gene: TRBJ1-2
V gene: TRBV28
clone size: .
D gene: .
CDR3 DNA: TGTGCCAGCAGTTTACGGCCGGGGGTCACAATCTATGGCTACACCTTC
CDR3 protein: CASSLRPGVTIYGYTF

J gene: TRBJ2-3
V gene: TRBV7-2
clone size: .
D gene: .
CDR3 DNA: TGTGCCAGCAGTAGTTCGGGCAGCAGCGGCGATACGCAGTATTTT
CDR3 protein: CASSSSGSSGDTQYF

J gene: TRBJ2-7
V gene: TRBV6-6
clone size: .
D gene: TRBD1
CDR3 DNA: TGTGCCAGCAAGCCACAGGGGGCGGTCGAGCAGTACTTC
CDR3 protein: CASKPQGAVEQYF

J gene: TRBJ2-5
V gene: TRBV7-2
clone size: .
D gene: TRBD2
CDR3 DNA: TGTGCCAGCAGGAAAGAGGGACTAGCGGGAGAGACCCAGTACTTC
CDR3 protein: CASRKEGLAGETQYF

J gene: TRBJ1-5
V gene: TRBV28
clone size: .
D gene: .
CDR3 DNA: TGTGCCAGCAGTTTACGGGGGGTCAATCAGCCCCAGCATTTT
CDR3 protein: CASSLRGVNQPQHF

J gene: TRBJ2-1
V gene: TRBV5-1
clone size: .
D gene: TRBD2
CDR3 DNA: TGCGCCAGCAGCTCCTTAGCGGGAGGGCCAGGTTCCTACAATGAGCAGTTCTTC
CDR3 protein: CASSSLAGGPGSYNEQFF

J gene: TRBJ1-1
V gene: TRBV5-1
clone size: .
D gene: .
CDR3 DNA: TGCGCCAGCAGCTTGGGGGTGGCAGGGGCCCCGGACACTGAAGCTTTCTTT
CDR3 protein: CASSLGVAGAPDTEAFF

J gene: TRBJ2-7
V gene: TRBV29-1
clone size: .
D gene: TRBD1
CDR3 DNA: TGCAGCGTTGTATCCCCCTCGGTGGACAGGGCTCGTTCCGGGCTGGGTGAGCAGTACTTC
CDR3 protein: CSVVSPSVDRARSGLGEQYF

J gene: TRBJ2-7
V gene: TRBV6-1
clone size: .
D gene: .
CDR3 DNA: TGTGCCAGCAGTGGGTTATACGAGCAGTACTTC
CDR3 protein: CASSGLYEQYF

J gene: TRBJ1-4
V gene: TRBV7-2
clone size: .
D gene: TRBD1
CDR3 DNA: TGTGCCAGCAGCAGGGACAGGGGGACGACTAATGAAAAACTGTTTTTT
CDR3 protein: CASSRDRGTTNEKLFF

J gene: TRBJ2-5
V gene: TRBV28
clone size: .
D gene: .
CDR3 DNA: TGTGCCAGCAGTTTATGGGGACCAATCCAAGAGACCCAGTACTTC
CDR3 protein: CASSLWGPIQETQYF

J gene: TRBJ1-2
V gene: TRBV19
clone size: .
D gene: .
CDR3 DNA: TGTGCCAGTAGTATTTTCTCGACTAACTATGGCTACACCTTC
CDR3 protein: CASSIFSTNYGYTF

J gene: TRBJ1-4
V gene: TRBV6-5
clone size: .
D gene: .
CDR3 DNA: TGTGCCAGCAAACAGGGAAATGAAAAACTGTTTTTT
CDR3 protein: CASKQGNEKLFF

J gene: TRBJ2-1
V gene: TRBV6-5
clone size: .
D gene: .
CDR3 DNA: TGTGCCAGCAGTTACTCTTCGCGGTATGAGCAGTTCTTC
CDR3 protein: CASSYSSRYEQFF

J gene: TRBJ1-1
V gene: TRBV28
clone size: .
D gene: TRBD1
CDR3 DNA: TGTGCCAGCAGTTTACCCCAGGGGGGAGCTTTCTTT
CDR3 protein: CASSLPQGGAFF

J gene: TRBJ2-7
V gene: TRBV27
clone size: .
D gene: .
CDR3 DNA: TGTGCCAGCAGTTTCCAGAAGAGCTCCTACGAGCAGTACTTC
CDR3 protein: CASSFQKSSYEQYF

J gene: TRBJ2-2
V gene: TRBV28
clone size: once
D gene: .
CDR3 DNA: TGTGCCAGCAACGAGGATCGCAGGGGAGGCACCGGGGAGCTGTTTTTT
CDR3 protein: CASNEDRRGGTGELFF

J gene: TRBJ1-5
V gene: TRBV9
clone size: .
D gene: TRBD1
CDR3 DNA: TGTGCCAGCAGCGTAGAGGACAGGGGGACAGGGGACAATCAGCCCCAGCATTTT
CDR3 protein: CASSVEDRGTGDNQPQHF

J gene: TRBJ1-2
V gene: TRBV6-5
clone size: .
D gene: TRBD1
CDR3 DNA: TGTGCCAGCAGATCAACAGGGGGCGCGGGTGGCTACACCTTC
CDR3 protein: CASRSTGGAGGYTF

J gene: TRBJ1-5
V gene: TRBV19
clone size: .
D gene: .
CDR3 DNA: TGTGCCAGTAGTATAAGGGACAGCAATCAGCCCCAGCATTTT
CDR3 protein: CASSIRDSNQPQHF

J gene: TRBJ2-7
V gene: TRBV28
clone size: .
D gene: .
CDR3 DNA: TGTGCCAGCAGTTTAAGTACACGCCCCCATGGCGAGCAGTACTTC
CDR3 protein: CASSLSTRPHGEQYF

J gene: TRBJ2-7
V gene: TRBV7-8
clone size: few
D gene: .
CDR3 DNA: TGTGCCAGCAGCTTAGTTGTGTGGAGGGAGCAGTACTTC
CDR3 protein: CASSLVVWREQYF

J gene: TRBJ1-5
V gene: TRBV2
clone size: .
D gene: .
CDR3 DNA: TGTGCCAGCAAACGGGAGAATAGCAATCAGCCCCAGCATTTT
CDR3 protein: CASKRENSNQPQHF

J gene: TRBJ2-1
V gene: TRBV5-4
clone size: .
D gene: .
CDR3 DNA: TGTGCCAGCAGCTCCACTACCTCCCCCCTAGAGGAGCAGTTCTTC
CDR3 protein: CASSSTTSPLEEQFF

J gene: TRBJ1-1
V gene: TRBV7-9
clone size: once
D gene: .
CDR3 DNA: TGTGCCAGCAGCTTGGGGGGCAGGAACACTGAAGCTTTCTTT
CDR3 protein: CASSLGGRNTEAFF

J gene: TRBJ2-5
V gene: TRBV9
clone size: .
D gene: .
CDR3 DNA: TGTGCCAGCAGCCCCTCCATTCGGACGGATCAAGAGACCCAGTACTTC
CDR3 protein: CASSPSIRTDQETQYF

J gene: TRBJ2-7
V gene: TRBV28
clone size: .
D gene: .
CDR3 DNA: TGTGCCAGCAGTGTATCGGGGGTGTACGAGCAGTACTTC
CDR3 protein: CASSVSGVYEQYF

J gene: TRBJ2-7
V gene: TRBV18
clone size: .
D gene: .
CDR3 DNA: TGTGCCAGCTCACCCTCGGAGGAGCGAGAGCAGTACTTC
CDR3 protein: CASSPSEEREQYF

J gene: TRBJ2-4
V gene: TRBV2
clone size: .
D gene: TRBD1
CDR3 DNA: TGTGCCAGCTGTCGACAGGGGGCTTTAGACATTCAGTACTTC
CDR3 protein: CASCRQGALDIQYF

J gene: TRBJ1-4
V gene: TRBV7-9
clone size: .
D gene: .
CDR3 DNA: TGTGCCAGCAGCTTAGAAGGGGTTGGGGAAAAACTGTTTTTT
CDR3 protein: CASSLEGVGEKLFF

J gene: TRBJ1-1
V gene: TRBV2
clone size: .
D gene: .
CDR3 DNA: TGTGCCAGCAGTGGGAGTCAACAGGGCCTAAGAAAGAACACTGAAGCTTTCTTT
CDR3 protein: CASSGSQQGLRKNTEAFF

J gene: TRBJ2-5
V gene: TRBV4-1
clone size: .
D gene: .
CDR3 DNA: TGCGCCAGCAGCCAAGGTCTACAGGGCATGGGTCCCCAGCAGTACTTC
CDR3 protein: CASSQGLQGMGPQQYF

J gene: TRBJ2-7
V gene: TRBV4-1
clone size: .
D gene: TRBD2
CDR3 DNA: TGCGCCAGCAGCCGAGAGCGGGAGGACTACGAGCAGTACTTC
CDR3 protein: CASSREREDYEQYF

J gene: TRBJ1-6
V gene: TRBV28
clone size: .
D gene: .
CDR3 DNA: TGTGCCAGCAGTCGCTATGGACAGTCGTCTGGTTCACCCCTCCACTTT
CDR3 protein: CASSRYGQSSGSPLHF

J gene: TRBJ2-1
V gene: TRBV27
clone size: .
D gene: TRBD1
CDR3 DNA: TGTGCCAGCAGTTTGTTCCGGGACAGGGATAAGTTCTTC
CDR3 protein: CASSLFRDRDKFF

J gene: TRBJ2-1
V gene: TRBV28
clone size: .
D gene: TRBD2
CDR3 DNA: TGTGCCAGCAGTTTATGGACTAGCGGGATGGACAATGAGCAGTTCTTC
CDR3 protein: CASSLWTSGMDNEQFF

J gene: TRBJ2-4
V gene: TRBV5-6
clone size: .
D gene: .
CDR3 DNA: TGTGCCAGCAGCTTGGGCGGGGCCAAAAACATTCAGTACTTC
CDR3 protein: CASSLGGAKNIQYF

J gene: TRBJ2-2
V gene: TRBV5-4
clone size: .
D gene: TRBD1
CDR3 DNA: TGTGCCAGCAGCCCAGGGACAGGGAACACCGGGGAGCTGTTTTTT
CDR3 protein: CASSPGTGNTGELFF

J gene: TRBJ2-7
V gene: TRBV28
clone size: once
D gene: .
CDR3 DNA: TGTGCCAGCAGTAAGGCTAGTGGGATTGGCGAGCAGTACTTC
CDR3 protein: CASSKASGIGEQYF

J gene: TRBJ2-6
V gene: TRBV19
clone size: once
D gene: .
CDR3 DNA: TGTGCCAGTAGAAAACAGGACTCTGGGGCCAACGTCCTGACTTTC
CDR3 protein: CASRKQDSGANVLTF

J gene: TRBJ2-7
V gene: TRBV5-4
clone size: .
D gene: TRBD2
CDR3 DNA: TGTGCCAGCAGTTTTAGCGGGAAAAGCTCCTACGAGCAGTACTTC
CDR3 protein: CASSFSGKSSYEQYF

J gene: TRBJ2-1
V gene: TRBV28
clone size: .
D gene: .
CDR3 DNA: TGTGCCAGCAGTGCCAACAATGAGCAGTTCTTC
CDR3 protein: CASSANNEQFF

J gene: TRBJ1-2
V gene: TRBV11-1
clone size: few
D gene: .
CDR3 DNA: TGTGCCAGCAGCTTAGTTTCCGGGGGCTATGGCTACACCTTC
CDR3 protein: CASSLVSGGYGYTF

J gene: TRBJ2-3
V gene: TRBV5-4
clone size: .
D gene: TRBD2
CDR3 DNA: TGTGCCAGCAGCCGTAGGATTAGCGGGAGCCCAGATACGCAGTATTTT
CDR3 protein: CASSRRISGSPDTQYF

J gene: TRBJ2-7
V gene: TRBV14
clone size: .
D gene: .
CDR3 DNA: TGTGCCAGCAGCCAAGATTGGGGGCCCTACGAGCAGTACTTC
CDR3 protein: CASSQDWGPYEQYF